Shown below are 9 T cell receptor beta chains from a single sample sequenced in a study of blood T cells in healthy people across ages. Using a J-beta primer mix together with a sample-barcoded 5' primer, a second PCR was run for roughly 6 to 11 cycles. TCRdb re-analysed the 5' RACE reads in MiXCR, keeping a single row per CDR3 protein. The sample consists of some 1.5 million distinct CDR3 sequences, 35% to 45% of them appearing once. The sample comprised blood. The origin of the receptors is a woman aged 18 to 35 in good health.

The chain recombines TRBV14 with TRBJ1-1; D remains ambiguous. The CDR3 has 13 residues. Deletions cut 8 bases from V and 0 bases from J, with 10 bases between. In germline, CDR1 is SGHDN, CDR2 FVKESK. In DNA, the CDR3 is TGTGCCAGCGGCCCTGTCATGAACACTGAAGCTTTCTTT. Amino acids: CASGPVMNTEAFF.

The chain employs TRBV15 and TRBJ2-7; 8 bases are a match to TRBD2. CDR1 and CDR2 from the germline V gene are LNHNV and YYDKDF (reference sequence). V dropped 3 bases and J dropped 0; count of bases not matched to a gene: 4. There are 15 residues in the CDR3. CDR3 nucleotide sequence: TGTGCCACCAGCAGGCTTAGCGGGGTCTCCTACGAGCAGTACTTC. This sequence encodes CATSRLSGVSYEQYF.

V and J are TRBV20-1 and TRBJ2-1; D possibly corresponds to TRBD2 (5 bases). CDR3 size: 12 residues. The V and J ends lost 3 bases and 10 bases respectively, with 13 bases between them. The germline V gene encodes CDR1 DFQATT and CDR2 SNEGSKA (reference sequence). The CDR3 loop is CSASSLAWEQFF. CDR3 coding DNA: TGCAGTGCTAGTAGCCTAGCTTGGGAGCAGTTCTTC.

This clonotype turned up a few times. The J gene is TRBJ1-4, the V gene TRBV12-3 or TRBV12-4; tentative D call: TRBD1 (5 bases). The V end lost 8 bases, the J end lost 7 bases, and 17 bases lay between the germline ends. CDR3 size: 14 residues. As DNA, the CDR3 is TGTGCCAGCCGTAGTGGTGGCGGGGGTGAAAAACTGTTTTTT. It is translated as CASRSGGGGEKLFF.

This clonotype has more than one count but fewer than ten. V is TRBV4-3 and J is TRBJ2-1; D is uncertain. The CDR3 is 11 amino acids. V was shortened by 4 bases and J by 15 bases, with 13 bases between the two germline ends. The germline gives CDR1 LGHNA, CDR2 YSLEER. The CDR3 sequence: CASSPQPNLFF. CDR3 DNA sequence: TGCGCCAGCAGCCCCCAGCCAAACCTGTTCTTC.

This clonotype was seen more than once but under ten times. The CDR3 is CASSPGLGDTEAFF. CDR3 DNA sequence: TGTGCCAGCAGTCCGGGACTCGGGGACACTGAAGCTTTCTTT. The gene calls are TRBV12-3 or TRBV12-4 and TRBJ1-1; D may be TRBD1 (5 bases). This CDR3 is 14 amino acids long. Between the trimmed V and J ends, which lost 5 bases and 3 bases, there was a span of 13 bases.

For the CDR3, the DNA is TGTGCCAGCAGTTCCCTTATCGACCAAGAGACCCAGTACTTC. This encodes CASSSLIDQETQYF. The chain couples TRBV27 to TRBJ2-5; D is unresolved. This CDR3 is 14 amino acids long. CDR1 and CDR2 from the germline V gene are MNHEY and SMNVEV (reference sequence). V was pared by 4 bases and J by 0 bases, with 9 bases between.

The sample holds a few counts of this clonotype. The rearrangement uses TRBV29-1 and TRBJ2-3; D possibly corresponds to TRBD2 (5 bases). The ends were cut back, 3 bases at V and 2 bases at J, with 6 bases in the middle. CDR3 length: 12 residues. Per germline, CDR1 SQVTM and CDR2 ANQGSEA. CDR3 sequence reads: CSVDGNTDTQYF. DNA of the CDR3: TGCAGCGTTGACGGGAACACAGATACGCAGTATTTT.

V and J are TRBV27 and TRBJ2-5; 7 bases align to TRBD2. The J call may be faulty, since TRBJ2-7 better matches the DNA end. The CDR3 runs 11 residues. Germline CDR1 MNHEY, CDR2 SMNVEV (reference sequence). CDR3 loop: CASSTSVEQYF. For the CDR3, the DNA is TGTGCCAGCAGTACTAGCGTCGAGCAGTACTTC.